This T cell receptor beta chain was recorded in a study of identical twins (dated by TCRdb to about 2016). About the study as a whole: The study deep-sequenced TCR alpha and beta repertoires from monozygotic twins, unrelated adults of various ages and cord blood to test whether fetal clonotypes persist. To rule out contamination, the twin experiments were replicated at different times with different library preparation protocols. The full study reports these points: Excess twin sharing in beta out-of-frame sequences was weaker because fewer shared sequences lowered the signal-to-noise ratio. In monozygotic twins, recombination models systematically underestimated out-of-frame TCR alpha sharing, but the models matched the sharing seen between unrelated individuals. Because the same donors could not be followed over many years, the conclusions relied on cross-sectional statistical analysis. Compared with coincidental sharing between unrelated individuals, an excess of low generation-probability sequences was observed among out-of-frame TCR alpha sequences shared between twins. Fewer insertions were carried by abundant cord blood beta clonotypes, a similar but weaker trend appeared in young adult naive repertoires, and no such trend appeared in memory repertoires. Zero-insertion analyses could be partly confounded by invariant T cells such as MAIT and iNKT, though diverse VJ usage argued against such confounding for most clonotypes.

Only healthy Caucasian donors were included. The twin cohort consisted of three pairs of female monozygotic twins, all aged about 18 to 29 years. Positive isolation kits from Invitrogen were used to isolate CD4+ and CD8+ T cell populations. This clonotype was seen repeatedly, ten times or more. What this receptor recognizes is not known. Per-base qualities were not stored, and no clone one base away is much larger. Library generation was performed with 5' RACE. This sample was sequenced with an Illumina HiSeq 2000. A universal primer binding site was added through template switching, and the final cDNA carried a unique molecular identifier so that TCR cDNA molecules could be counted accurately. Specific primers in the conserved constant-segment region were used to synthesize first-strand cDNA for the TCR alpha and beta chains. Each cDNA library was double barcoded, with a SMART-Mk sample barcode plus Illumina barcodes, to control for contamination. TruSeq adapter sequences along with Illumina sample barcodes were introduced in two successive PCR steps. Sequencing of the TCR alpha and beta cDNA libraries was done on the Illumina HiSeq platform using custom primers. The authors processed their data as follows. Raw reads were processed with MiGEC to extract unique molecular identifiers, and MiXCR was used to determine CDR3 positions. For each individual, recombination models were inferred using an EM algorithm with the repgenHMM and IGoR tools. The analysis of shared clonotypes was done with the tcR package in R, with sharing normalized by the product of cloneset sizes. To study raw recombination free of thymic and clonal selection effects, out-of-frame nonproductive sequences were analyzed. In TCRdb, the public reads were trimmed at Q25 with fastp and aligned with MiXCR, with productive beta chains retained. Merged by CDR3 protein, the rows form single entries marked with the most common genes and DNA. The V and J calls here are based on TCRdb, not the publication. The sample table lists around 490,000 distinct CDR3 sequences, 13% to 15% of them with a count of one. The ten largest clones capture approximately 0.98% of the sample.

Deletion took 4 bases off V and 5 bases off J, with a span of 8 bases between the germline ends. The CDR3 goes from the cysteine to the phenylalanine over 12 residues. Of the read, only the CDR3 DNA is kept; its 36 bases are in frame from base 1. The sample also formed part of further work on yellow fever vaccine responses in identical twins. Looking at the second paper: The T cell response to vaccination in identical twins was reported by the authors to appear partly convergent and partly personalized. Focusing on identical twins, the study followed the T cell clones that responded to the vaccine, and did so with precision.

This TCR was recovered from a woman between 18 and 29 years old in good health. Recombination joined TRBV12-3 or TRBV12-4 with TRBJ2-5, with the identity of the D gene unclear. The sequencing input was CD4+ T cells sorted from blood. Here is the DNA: TGTGCCAGCAGTTATGGGCCTGAGACCCAGTACTTC. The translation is CASSYGPETQYF.